Sequencing of this TCR beta chain was carried out in a study of memory CD4+ T cells and cytomegalovirus serostatus. Across the whole study: Healthy Belgian adult donors included under ten CMV-positive and 24 CMV-negative people.

In regard to this clone: Its antigen is unknown.

Here immunoSEQ multiplex PCR was the method, and the copy in TCRdb shows in-frame clones only, minus some. The sample includes tens of thousands of clones, 81% of them seen just once. The sort gate was single viable CD3+CD4+CD8-CD45RO+ cells for memory CD4+ T cells. Overall study findings and caveats: Each of around 69 CMV-associated TCRbeta sequences occurred in one to five individuals.

This TCR derives from an adult in good health and CMV-seronegative. What was sequenced was memory CD4+ T cells from blood.

The CDR3 sequence is CASSQDPRSGRDNEQYF. In nucleotides, the CDR3 is TGTGCCAGCAGCCAAGACCCACGGAGCGGGAGGGACAACGAGCAGTACTTC. The chain employs TRBV14 and TRBJ2-7, with 10 positions matching TRBD2. Germline loops: CDR1 SGHDN, CDR2 FVKESK. The CDR3 sequence is 17 residues long. With 0 bases clipped from V and 5 bases from J, the junction kept 10 bases outside the gene matches. The variable domain in full, completed from reference TRBV14 and TRBJ2-7, reads EAGVTQFPSHSVIEKGQTVTLRCDPISGHDNLYWYRRVMGKEIKFLLHFVKESKQDESGMPNNRFLAERTGGTYSTLKVQPAELEDSGVYFCASSQDPRSGRDNEQYFGPGTRLTVT.